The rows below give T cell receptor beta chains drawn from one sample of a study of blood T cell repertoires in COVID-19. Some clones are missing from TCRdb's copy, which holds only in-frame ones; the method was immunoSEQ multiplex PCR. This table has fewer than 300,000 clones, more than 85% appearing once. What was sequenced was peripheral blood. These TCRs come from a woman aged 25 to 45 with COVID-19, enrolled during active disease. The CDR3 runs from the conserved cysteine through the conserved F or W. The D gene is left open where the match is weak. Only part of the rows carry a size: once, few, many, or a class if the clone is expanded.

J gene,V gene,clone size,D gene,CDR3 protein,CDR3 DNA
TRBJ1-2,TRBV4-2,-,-,CASSQDDSGLDTF,TGTGCCAGCAGCCAAGATGACAGTGGCTTAGACACCTTC
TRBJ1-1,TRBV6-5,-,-,CASSNYFTKNTEAFF,TGTGCCAGCAGCAACTACTTTACAAAGAACACTGAAGCTTTCTTT
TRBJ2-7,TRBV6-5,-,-,CASSYDTGLREQYF,TGTGCCAGCAGTTACGACACCGGCCTACGCGAGCAGTACTTC
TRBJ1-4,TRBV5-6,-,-,CASSLGVDEKLFF,TGTGCCAGCAGCTTAGGGGTGGATGAAAAACTGTTTTTT
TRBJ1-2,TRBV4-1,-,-,CASSQAHFRGPNSDYGYTF,TGCGCCAGCAGCCAAGCGCACTTCAGGGGCCCCAATTCGGACTATGGCTACACCTTC
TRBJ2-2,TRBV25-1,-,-,CASSDGEKTTGELFF,TGTGCCAGCAGTGACGGGGAGAAGACCACCGGGGAGCTGTTTTTT
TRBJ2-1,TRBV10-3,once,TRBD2,CATERERYNEQFF,TGTGCCACCGAGCGGGAGAGGTACAATGAGCAGTTCTTC
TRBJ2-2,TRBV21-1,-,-,CASSTRTETNTGELFF,TGTGCCAGCAGCACTCGGACAGAAACGAACACCGGGGAGCTGTTTTTT
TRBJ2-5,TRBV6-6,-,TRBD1,CASSRDRVRNAGETQYF,TGTGCCAGCAGTCGGGACAGGGTACGCAACGCGGGCGAGACCCAGTACTTC
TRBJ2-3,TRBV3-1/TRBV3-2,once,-,CASSQVSSGTDTQYF,TGTGCCAGCAGCCAAGTTAGTAGTGGCACAGATACGCAGTATTTT
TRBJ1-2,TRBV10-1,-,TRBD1,CASRNRGTGLYGYTF,TGCGCCAGCAGAAACCGGGGGACAGGGCTTTATGGCTACACCTTC
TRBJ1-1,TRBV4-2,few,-,CASSQAVAHTEAFF,TGTGCCAGCAGCCAAGCGGTCGCTCACACTGAAGCTTTCTTT
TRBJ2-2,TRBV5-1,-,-,CASSLGAGVLNTGELFF,TGCGCCAGCAGCTTGGGGGCAGGGGTTTTAAACACCGGGGAGCTGTTTTTT
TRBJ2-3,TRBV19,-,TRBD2,CASSAGEGTDTQYF,TGTGCCAGTTCGGCGGGAGAAGGCACAGATACGCAGTATTTT
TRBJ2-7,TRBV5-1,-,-,CASSPEGREQYF,TGCGCCAGCAGCCCCGAGGGCCGGGAGCAGTACTTC
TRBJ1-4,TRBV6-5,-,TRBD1,CASSYTGGRRREKLFF,TGTGCCAGCAGTTATACAGGGGGAAGGCGGAGAGAAAAACTGTTTTTT
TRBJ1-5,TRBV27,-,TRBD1,CASSSGQGTQPQHF,TGTGCCAGCAGTTCCGGACAGGGGACGCAGCCCCAGCATTTT
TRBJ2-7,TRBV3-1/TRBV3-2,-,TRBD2,CASSSQAGENEQYF,TGTGCCAGCAGCTCCCAAGCGGGAGAGAACGAGCAGTACTTC
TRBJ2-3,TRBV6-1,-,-,CASSESGDTQYF,TGTGCCAGCAGTGAGAGCGGAGATACGCAGTATTTT
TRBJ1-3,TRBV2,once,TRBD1,CASSPPLTGSGNTIYF,TGTGCCAGCAGTCCTCCATTGACAGGGTCTGGAAACACCATATATTTT
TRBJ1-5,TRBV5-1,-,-,CASSLEPQGVNQPQHF,TGCGCCAGCAGCCTAGAACCACAGGGTGTGAATCAGCCCCAGCATTTT
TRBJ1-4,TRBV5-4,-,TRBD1,CASSDRGMYEKLFF,TGTGCCAGCAGCGACAGGGGAATGTATGAAAAACTGTTTTTT
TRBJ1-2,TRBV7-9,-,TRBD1,CASSLGLQGALNGYTF,TGTGCCAGCAGCTTAGGTTTACAGGGGGCGCTTAATGGCTACACCTTC
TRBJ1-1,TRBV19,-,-,CASSIYGGTEAFF,TGTGCCAGTAGTATATATGGCGGGACTGAAGCTTTCTTT
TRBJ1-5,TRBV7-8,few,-,CASSPHPLTGQPQHF,TGTGCCAGCAGCCCACACCCTCTAACGGGTCAGCCCCAGCATTTT
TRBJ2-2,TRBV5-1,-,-,CASSLSPGTNTGELFF,TGCGCCAGCAGCCTGTCTCCGGGAACGAACACCGGGGAGCTGTTTTTT
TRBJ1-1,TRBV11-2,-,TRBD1,CASRASAGTGGVKRAEAFF,TGTGCCAGCAGGGCGAGTGCCGGGACAGGGGGCGTTAAACGGGCTGAAGCTTTCTTT
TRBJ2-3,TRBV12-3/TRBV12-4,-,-,CASNLGVDTQYF,TGTGCCAGCAACCTAGGCGTAGATACGCAGTATTTT
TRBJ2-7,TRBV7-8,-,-,CASSSSVSSYEQYF,TGTGCCAGCAGCTCCTCGGTGAGCTCCTACGAGCAGTACTTC
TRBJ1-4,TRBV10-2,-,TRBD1,CASSESSGGSEKLFF,TGCGCCAGCAGTGAGTCGTCAGGGGGCTCCGAAAAACTGTTTTTT
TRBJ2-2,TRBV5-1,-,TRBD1,CASSLERGRAGELFF,TGCGCCAGCAGCTTGGAGAGGGGGCGCGCCGGGGAGCTGTTTTTT
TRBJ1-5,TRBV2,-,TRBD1,CASRGDRPQPQHF,TGTGCCAGCAGAGGGGACAGACCCCAGCCCCAGCATTTT
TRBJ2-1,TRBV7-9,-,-,CASSPGSISYNEQFF,TGTGCCAGCAGCCCCGGGTCCATCTCCTACAATGAGCAGTTCTTC
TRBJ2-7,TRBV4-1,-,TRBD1,CASSHDGTGGEQYF,TGCGCCAGCAGCCACGACGGGACAGGGGGCGAGCAGTACTTC
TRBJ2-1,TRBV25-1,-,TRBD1,CASTSRATGDHEQFF,TGTGCCAGCACCTCCAGGGCAACAGGGGACCATGAGCAGTTCTTC
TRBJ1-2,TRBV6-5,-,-,CASSSLGTYGYTF,TGTGCCAGCAGTTCCCTAGGCACCTATGGCTACACCTTC
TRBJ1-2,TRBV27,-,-,CASALAVNYGYTF,TGTGCCAGCGCGTTAGCGGTTAACTATGGCTACACCTTC
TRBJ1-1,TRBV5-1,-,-,CASRMEGEAFF,TGCGCCAGCAGGATGGAGGGTGAAGCTTTCTTT
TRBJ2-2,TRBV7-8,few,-,CASSPPPGDTGELFF,TGTGCCAGCAGCCCACCCCCCGGGGACACCGGGGAGCTGTTTTTT
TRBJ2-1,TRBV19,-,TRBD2,CASSYPTGLAYNEQFF,TGTGCCAGTAGTTACCCAACGGGACTAGCCTACAATGAGCAGTTCTTC
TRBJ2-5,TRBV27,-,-,CASSGMAGSEETQYF,TGTGCCAGCAGTGGAATGGCAGGGTCGGAAGAGACCCAGTACTTC